The source of this TCR beta chain is a study of blood T cell repertoires in COVID-19. Study context: The samples span acute and convalescent COVID-19 from the United States, Italy and Spain. Sources were T cells, B-cell-depleted T cells, or PBMCs; the material itself was cDNA or gDNA.

With V trimmed by 4 bases and J by 0 bases, 22 bases remained unmatched. Germline V gene lookup returns CDR1 LGHDT and CDR2 YNNKEL (reference sequence). The CDR3 covers 23 residues. Seattle participants joined during active infection and were tracked over time. As handled by the study authors: How many nucleated cells were present was estimated from reference gene primer amplification. TCRdb's copy holds only in-frame clones and misses some; the assay was immunoSEQ multiplex PCR. That table is the source of V, J and clone size, and D and trimming were worked out from the DNA. Of 170,000 or so clones detected, around nine tenths appear once; the ten largest clones hold roughly an eighth.

This rearrangement joins TRBV3-1 (or the pseudogene TRBV3-2) to TRBJ2-2; TRBD1 agrees at 11 bases. Material for sequencing was peripheral blood. The receptor's source is a woman aged 70-85 years with COVID-19, enrolled during active disease. The CDR3 protein is CASSPTPRTGGSAGPANTGELFF. The DNA for the CDR3 is TGTGCCAGCAGCCCAACTCCCAGGACAGGGGGCTCAGCGGGGCCCGCGAACACCGGGGAGCTGTTTTTT.